The 19 T cell receptor beta chains below were found in one sample sequenced in a study of graft-versus-host responses after intestinal transplantation. The repertoire was sequenced with immunoSEQ multiplex PCR; TCRdb's copy has only in-frame clones and lacks some. The sample holds 80,000 or so clones, approximately 92% seen once. Sequencing used PBMCs, obtained 98 days after intestinal transplantation. Receptor source: a human patient who received an intestinal transplant, so some T cells may come from the graft donor.

The chain couples TRBV7-6 to TRBJ1-5; maybe TRBD1 (5 bases). V dropped 1 base and J dropped 6 bases, with 10 bases sitting between them. The CDR3 sequence is 14 residues long. CDR1 is SGHVS, CDR2 FNYEAQ, per germline. This CDR3 is CASSLGAGGQPQHF. The DNA of the CDR3 is TGTGCCAGCAGCTTAGGGGCGGGGGGTCAGCCCCAGCATTTT.

The chain carries TRBV4-1 and TRBJ1-1; maybe TRBD1 (6 bases). Germline V gene lookup returns CDR1 MGHRA and CDR2 YSYEKL. CDR3 length: 15 residues. The V gene lost 2 bases and the J gene lost 3 bases, with 13 bases spanning the gap. This chain's CDR3 is CASSQYFQGYTEAFF. The CDR3 DNA is TGCGCCAGCAGCCAATACTTCCAGGGGTACACTGAAGCTTTCTTT.

The chain recombines TRBV29-1 with TRBJ2-1, with D tentatively TRBD2 (6 bases). This CDR3 contains 15 residues. Trimming shortened V by 3 bases and J by 7 bases, and 19 bases separated the two germline ends. Germline lookup yields CDR1 SQVTM and CDR2 ANQGSEA. The CDR3 sequence is CSVDTGTRGANEQFF. The CDR3 nucleotides read TGCAGCGTTGATACCGGGACTCGAGGGGCGAATGAGCAGTTCTTC.

The chain is built from TRBV19 and TRBJ1-5; D might be TRBD1 (6 bases). V was trimmed by 1 base and J by 0 bases, leaving 13 bases between them. This CDR3 has 17 residues. Germline V gene sequence: CDR1 LNHDA, CDR2 SQIVND (reference sequence). The CDR3 spells CASSIGGHRDSNQPQHF. In DNA form, the CDR3 reads TGTGCCAGTAGTATAGGGGGACATAGGGATAGCAATCAGCCCCAGCATTTT.

The CDR3 sequence is CASRTTSGRPLETQYF. CDR3 sequence (DNA): TGTGCCAGCAGGACGACTAGCGGGAGGCCTTTGGAGACCCAGTACTTC. The chain is built from TRBV5-5 and TRBJ2-5, with 13 positions matching TRBD2. CDR1 and CDR2 (germline): SGHKS, YYEKEE (reference sequence). CDR3 length: 16 amino acids. V trimming: 5 bases; J trimming: 5 bases; junction bases outside the gene matches: 9.

This clone was seen once. This chain uses TRBV5-1 with TRBJ1-1, with D tentatively TRBD1 (5 bases). This CDR3 has 16 residues. The V gene lost 1 base and the J gene lost 4 bases, with 17 bases spanning the gap. Germline assignment: CDR1 SGHRS and CDR2 YFSETQ. The CDR3 here is CASSLSHRGRATEAFF. In DNA, the CDR3 is TGCGCCAGCAGCTTGTCCCACCGGGGACGAGCCACTGAAGCTTTCTTT.

This clone was detected a few times. The rearrangement uses TRBV6-4 and TRBJ1-3; D is uncertain. Germline V gene data show CDR1 as MRHNA and CDR2 as SNTAGT. CDR3 size: 11 residues. The ends were cut back, 5 bases at V and 7 bases at J, with 6 bases in the middle. The CDR3, as DNA: TGTGCCAGCAGTCTCTCGAACACCATATATTTT. Translating gives CASSLSNTIYF.

This clone was recorded a few times. The V call is TRBV6-1, the J call TRBJ1-3; no firm D call. Germline assignment: CDR1 MNHNS and CDR2 SASEGT. The CDR3 spans 17 residues. V was clipped by 2 bases and J by 0 bases, with 14 bases between them. The CDR3 coding sequence is TGTGCCAGCAGTGAAAGGCCCCTAGGAGTCTCTGGAAACACCATATATTTT. Translation: CASSERPLGVSGNTIYF.

This clone was detected once. The chain has TRBV28 and TRBJ2-3; D uncertain. This CDR3 is built from 12 residues. Trimming took off 2 bases at V and 3 bases at J, with 3 bases between the two ends. The germline gives CDR1 MDHEN, CDR2 SYDVKM. The CDR3: CASSLPTDTQYF. DNA of the CDR3: TGTGCCAGCAGTTTACCAACAGATACGCAGTATTTT. Looking up the rest from reference TRBV28 and TRBJ2-3 gives the full variable domain: DVKVTQSSRYLVKRTGEKVFLECVQDMDHENMFWYRQDPGLGLRLIYFSYDVKMKEKGDIPEGYSVSREKKERFSLILESASTNQTSMYLCASSLPTDTQYFGPGTRLTVL.

V is TRBV5-5 and J is TRBJ1-2; 7 bases line up with TRBD1. This CDR3 spans 15 amino acids. CDR1 and CDR2 from the germline V gene are SGHKS and YYEKEE (reference sequence). The ends lost 0 bases at V and 0 bases at J; junction bases unmatched: 2. The CDR3 DNA reads TGTGCCAGCAGCTTGGAAGGACAGGCTAACTATGGCTACACCTTC. Translating gives CASSLEGQANYGYTF.

V usage is TRBV28 and J usage is TRBJ2-7, with TRBD1 matching over 7 bases. This CDR3 region has 13 residues. J lost 2 bases, V lost 8 bases, and 6 bases had no gene match. Germline V CDR1 and CDR2: MDHEN, SYDVKM. The CDR3 sequence is CASLGQNTYEQYF. The CDR3 DNA reads as TGTGCCAGCCTGGGACAGAACACCTACGAGCAGTACTTC. Together with reference TRBV28 and TRBJ2-7, the CDR3 gives the full variable domain: DVKVTQSSRYLVKRTGEKVFLECVQDMDHENMFWYRQDPGLGLRLIYFSYDVKMKEKGDIPEGYSVSREKKERFSLILESASTNQTSMYLCASLGQNTYEQYFGPGTRLTVT.

The V and J genes are TRBV6-5 and TRBJ1-6; possible D gene TRBD1, 5 bases. The germline V and J ends were trimmed by 0 bases and 4 bases, with 10 bases remaining between them. The CDR3 covers 16 residues. The germline V gene has CDR1 MNHEY and CDR2 SVGAGI. Here the CDR3 DNA reads TGTGCCAGCAGTTACTCGATGGCAGGGTATAATTCACCCCTCCACTTT. As protein: CASSYSMAGYNSPLHF.

The chain carries TRBV29-1 and TRBJ2-7, with D unclear. Trimming removed 4 bases from V and 2 bases from J, with 9 bases in between. CDR1 is SQVTM and CDR2 is ANQGSEA in the germline V gene. This CDR3 is 12 amino acids long. This chain's CDR3 is CSVASVTYEQYF. CDR3 nucleotides: TGCAGCGTTGCGTCAGTTACCTACGAGCAGTACTTC.

This clone has only a few counts. The V gene is TRBV6-4, the J gene TRBJ2-7; D is possibly TRBD1 (6 bases). The germline CDR1 and CDR2 sequences are MRHNA and SNTAGT. The CDR3 runs 13 residues. The V end lost 3 bases, the J end lost 7 bases, and 13 bases lay between the germline ends. The DNA of the CDR3 is TGTGCCAGCAGTGAAGTACAGGGCTATGAGCAGTACTTC. Translated, it gives CASSEVQGYEQYF.

This rearrangement joins TRBV7-9 to TRBJ2-2; the D gene is possibly TRBD1 (5 bases). Germline V lookup: CDR1 SEHNR, CDR2 FQNEAQ (reference sequence). Deletions cut 5 bases from V and 7 bases from J, with 14 bases between. This CDR3 has 14 residues. For the CDR3, the DNA is TGTGCCAGCAGCCCAGCCAGGGCTGGCGGGGAGCTGTTTTTT. It translates to CASSPARAGGELFF.

V is TRBV4-1 and J is TRBJ2-3; 8 bases agree with TRBD2. The CDR3 covers 16 residues. From germline, CDR1 is MGHRA and CDR2 YSYEKL. Germline trimming cut 2 bases from V and 5 bases from J; bases unmatched to any gene: 9. The CDR3 DNA reads TGCGCCAGCAGCCAACGGGCCGCGGGGGGCGGAGATACGCAGTATTTT. Translating it yields CASSQRAAGGGDTQYF.

This clone was seen just once. The rearrangement joins TRBV28 to TRBJ2-5; perhaps TRBD2 as D (7 bases). The DNA end is more similar to TRBJ2-7, so the J call may be wrong. This CDR3 spans 14 amino acids. Germline-derived CDR1 and CDR2 are MDHEN and SYDVKM. CDR3 protein: CASLPGGRSYEQYF. The CDR3 bases are TGTGCCAGCCTACCGGGGGGCAGATCCTACGAGCAGTACTTC.

The genes are TRBV7-9 and TRBJ2-5; D not resolved. Looked up from germline, CDR1 is SEHNR and CDR2 is FQNEAQ (reference sequence). The CDR3 runs to 12 residues. V lost 6 bases and J 5 bases, leaving 10 bases between the germline ends. CDR3 sequence (DNA): TGTGCCAGCAGGGCGACTGGGGAGACCCAGTACTTC. This translates into CASRATGETQYF.

V gene TRBV27 combines with J gene TRBJ1-5; 8 bases are shared with TRBD1. The CDR3 has 17 amino acids. The germline gives CDR1 MNHEY, CDR2 SMNVEV (reference sequence). Trimming removed 0 bases from V and 3 bases from J; junction bases left unmatched: 7. Written as DNA, the CDR3 is TGTGCCAGCAGTTTATCGATTGGACAGGGCTACAATCAGCCCCAGCATTTT. Translated, it gives CASSLSIGQGYNQPQHF.